This T cell receptor beta chain emerged from a study of regulatory T cells in long-lasting Graves disease. Study at large: Graves' patients who were just diagnosed had used antithyroid drugs for under 3 months.

Researchers made TCR beta libraries by using iRepertoire HTBI primers and running Arm-PCR on CDR3 regions. TCRdb reprocessed the multiplex PCR reads via MiXCR and lists one record per CDR3 protein. Of about 420,000 distinct CDR3 sequences listed, roughly 15% are singletons. Many counts were recorded for this clonotype. The target antigen is unknown. The time point: newly diagnosed GD, antithyroid drugs for less than 3 months. Making the TCR library involved RNA that had been extracted from PBMCs. Study outcomes and limitations: Between persistent patients, a few thousand public clonotypes were shared, exceeding the approximately 940 shared between new patients.

The same data also went into a second study, on T cells in Graves' hyperthyroidism and ophthalmopathy. That report adds: The HTBI set primed first-round TCR CDR3 RT-PCR.

This receptor was obtained from a woman younger than 35 with Graves disease. Specimen: peripheral blood mononuclear cells (PBMCs), collected at new diagnosis, from a patient treated with antithyroid drugs.

The CDR3: CASSKDGGSVSGIYNEQFF. Here the CDR3 DNA reads TGTGCCAGCAGCAAAGACGGGGGGTCGGTCTCGGGGATATACAATGAGCAGTTCTTC. This chain joins TRBV11-3 and TRBJ2-1; 7 nucleotides agree with TRBD2. Germline values: CDR1 SGHNT, CDR2 YENEEA. The CDR3 loop spans 19 amino acids. After removal of 5 bases from V and 4 bases from J, the junction contained 20 bases not matched to a gene.